This T cell receptor beta chain was retrieved from a study of T cell repertoires in cytomegalovirus infection. Background on the study: Selection of CMV epitopes for the study included recently identified HLA-C-restricted and well-studied HLA-B-restricted ones. Public TCR beta signatures were indicative of both CMV infection and a matching HLA type. Findings of the study overall: Ex vivo, HLA-C-restricted CMV-specific TCR beta clonotypes prevailed over the rest of the response.

TCRdb ran MiXCR on the reads and lists one entry per CDR3 protein. The table shows hundreds of thousands of distinct CDR3 sequences, with roughly 31% occurring only once. On this clonotype itself: Its antigen is unknown.

The V and J ends lost 6 bases and 11 bases respectively, with 13 bases between them. Germline V gene data show CDR1 as LNHDA and CDR2 as SQIVND (reference sequence). The CDR3 extends over 12 amino acids. The input for sequencing was cultured CD8+ T cells from PBMCs, taken from culture after CMV antigen stimulation. This chain joins TRBV19 and TRBJ1-4; D is unclear. The source of this sequence is a human donor in good health (CMV status not recorded). Some clones in this sample may be carry-over from other donors' samples. CDR3 coding DNA: TGTGCCAGTAGGACGGAAGGCCCCAAACTGTTTTTT. As protein: CASRTEGPKLFF.